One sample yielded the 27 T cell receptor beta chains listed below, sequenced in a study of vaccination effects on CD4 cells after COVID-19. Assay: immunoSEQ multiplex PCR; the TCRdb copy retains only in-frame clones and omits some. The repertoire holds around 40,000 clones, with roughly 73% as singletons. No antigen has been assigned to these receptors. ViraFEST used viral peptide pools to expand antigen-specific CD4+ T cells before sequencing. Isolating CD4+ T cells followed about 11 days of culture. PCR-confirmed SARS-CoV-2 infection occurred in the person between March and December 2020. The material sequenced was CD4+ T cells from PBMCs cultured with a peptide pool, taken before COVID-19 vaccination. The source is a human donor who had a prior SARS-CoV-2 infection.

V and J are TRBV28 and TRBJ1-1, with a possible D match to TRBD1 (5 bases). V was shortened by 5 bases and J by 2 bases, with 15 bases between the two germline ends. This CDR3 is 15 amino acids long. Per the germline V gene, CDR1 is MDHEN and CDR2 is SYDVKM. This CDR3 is CASSPRKTANTEAFF. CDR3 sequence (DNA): TGTGCCAGCAGTCCAAGAAAGACAGCAAACACTGAAGCTTTCTTT.

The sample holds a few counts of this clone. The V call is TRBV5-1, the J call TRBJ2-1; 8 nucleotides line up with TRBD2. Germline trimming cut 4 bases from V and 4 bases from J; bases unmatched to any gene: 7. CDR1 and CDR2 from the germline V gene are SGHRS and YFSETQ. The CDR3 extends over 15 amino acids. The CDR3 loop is CASSLIPGGYNEQFF. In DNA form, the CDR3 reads TGCGCCAGCAGCCTTATCCCGGGGGGGTACAATGAGCAGTTCTTC.

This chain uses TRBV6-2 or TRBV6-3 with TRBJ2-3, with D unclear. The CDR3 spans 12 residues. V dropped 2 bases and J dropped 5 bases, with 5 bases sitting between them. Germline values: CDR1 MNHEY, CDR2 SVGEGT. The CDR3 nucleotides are TGTGCCAGCAGTTACCTCGGAGATACGCAGTATTTT. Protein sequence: CASSYLGDTQYF.

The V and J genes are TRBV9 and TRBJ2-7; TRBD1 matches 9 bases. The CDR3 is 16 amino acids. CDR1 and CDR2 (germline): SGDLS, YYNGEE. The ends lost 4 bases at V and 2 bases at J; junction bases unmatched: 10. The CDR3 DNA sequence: TGTGCCAGCAGCCCCCATGGACAGGGGATCCCCTACGAGCAGTACTTC. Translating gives CASSPHGQGIPYEQYF.

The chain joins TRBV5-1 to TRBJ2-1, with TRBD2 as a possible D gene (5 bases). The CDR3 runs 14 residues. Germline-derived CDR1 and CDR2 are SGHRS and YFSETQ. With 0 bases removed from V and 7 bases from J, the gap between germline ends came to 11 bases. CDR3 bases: TGCGCCAGCAGCTTGGGGGAGAGGGTGAATGAGCAGTTCTTC. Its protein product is CASSLGERVNEQFF.

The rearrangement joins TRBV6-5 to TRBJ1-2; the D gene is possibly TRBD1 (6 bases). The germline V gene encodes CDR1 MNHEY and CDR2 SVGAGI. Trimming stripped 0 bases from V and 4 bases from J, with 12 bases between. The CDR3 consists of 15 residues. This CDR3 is CASSYSNRARYGYTF. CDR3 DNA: TGTGCCAGCAGTTACTCGAACAGGGCGCGCTATGGCTACACCTTC.

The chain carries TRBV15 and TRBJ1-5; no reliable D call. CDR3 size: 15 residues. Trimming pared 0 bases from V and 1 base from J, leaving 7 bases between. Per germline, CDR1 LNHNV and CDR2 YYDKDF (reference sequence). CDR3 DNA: TGTGCCACCAGCAGAGATGGGAAAAGCAATCAGCCCCAGCATTTT. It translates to CATSRDGKSNQPQHF.

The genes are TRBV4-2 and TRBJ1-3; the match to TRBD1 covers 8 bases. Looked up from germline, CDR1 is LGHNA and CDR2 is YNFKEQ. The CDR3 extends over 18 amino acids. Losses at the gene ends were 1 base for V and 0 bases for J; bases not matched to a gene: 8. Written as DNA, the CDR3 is TGTGCCAGCAGCCAAGTAGGGGGACAGGCGTACTCTGGAAACACCATATATTTT. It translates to CASSQVGGQAYSGNTIYF.

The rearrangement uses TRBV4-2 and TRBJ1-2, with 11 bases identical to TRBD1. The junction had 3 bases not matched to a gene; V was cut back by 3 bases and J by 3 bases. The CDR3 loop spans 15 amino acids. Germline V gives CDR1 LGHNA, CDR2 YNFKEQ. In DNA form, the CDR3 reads TGTGCCAGCAGCCAGGGGACAGGGGGTTACTATGGCTACACCTTC. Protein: CASSQGTGGYYGYTF.

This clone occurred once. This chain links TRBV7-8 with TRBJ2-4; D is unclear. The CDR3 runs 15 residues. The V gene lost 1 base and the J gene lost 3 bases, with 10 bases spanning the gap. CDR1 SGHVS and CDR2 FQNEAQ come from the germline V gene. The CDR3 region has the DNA TGTGCCAGCAGCTTAGAGGGTTTGGGCAAAAACATTCAGTACTTC. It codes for CASSLEGLGKNIQYF.

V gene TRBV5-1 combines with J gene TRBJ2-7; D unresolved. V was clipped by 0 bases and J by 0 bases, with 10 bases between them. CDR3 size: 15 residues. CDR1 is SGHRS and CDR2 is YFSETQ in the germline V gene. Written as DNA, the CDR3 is TGCGCCAGCAGCTTGGTGTCTACCTTCTCCTACGAGCAGTACTTC. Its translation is CASSLVSTFSYEQYF.

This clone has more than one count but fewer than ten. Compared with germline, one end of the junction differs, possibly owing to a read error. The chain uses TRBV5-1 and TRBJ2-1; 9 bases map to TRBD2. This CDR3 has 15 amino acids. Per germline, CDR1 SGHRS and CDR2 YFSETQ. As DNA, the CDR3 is TGCGCCAGCAGTTTGGCGGGAGGGCAAATGAATGAGCAGTTCTTC. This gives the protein CASSLAGGQMNEQFF.

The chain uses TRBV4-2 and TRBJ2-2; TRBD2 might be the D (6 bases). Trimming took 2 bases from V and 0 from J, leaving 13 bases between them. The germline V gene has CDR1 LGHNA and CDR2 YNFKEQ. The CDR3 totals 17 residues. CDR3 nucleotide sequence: TGTGCCAGCAGCCAAAAAGGGAGGCAGTCGAACACCGGGGAGCTGTTTTTT. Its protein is CASSQKGRQSNTGELFF.

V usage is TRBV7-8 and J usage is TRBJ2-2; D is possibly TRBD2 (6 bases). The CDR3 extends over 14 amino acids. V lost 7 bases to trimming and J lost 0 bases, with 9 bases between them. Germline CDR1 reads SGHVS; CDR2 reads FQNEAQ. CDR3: CASNRLANTGELFF. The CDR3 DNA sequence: TGTGCCAGCAACAGACTAGCGAACACCGGGGAGCTGTTTTTT.

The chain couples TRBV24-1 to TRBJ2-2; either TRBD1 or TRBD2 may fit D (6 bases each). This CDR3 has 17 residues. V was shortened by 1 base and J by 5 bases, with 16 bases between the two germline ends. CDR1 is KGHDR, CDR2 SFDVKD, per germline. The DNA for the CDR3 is TGTGCCACCAGTGATTTATCGAGGGGGGCGTCTACCGGGGAGCTGTTTTTT. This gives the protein CATSDLSRGASTGELFF.

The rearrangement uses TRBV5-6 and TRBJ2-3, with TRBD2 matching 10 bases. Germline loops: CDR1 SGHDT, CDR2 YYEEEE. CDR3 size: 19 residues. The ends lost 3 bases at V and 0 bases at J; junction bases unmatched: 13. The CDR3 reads CASSSTASGGTSSTDTQYF. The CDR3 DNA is TGTGCCAGCAGCTCGACTGCTAGCGGGGGCACCTCTAGCACAGATACGCAGTATTTT.

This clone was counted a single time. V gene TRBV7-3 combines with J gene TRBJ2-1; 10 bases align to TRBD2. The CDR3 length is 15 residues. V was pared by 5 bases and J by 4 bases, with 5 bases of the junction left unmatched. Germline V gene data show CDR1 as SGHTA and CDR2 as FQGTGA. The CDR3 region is CASSPGLAAYNEQFF. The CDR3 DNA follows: TGTGCCAGCAGCCCCGGACTAGCGGCTTACAATGAGCAGTTCTTC.

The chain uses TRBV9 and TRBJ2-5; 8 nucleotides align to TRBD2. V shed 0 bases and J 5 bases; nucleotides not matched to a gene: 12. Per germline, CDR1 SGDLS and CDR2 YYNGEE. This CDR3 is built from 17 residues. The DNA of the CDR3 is TGTGCCAGCAGCGTAGGTGCTAGCGGGCCCCCGGTGGAGACCCAGTACTTC. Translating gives CASSVGASGPPVETQYF.

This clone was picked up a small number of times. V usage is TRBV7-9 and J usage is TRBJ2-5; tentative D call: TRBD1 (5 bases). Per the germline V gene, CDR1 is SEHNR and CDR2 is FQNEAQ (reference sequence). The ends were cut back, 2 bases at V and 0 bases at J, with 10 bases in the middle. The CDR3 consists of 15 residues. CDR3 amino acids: CASSLQGGDQETQYF. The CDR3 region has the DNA TGTGCCAGCAGCTTACAGGGTGGGGACCAAGAGACCCAGTACTTC.

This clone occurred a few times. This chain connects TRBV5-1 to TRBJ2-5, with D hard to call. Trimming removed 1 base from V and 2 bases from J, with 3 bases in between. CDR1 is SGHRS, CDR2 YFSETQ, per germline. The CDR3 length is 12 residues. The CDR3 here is CASSLRQETQYF. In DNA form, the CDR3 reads TGCGCCAGCAGCTTGCGGCAAGAGACCCAGTACTTC.

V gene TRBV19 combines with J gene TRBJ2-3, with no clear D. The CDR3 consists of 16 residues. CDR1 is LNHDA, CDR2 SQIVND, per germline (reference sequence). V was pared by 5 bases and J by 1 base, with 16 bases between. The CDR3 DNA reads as TGTGCCAGTAGTCGAGAACCTTTCCCTGGCACAGATACGCAGTATTTT. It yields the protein CASSREPFPGTDTQYF. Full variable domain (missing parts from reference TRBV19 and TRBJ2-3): DGGITQSPKYLFRKEGQNVTLSCEQNLNHDAMYWYRQDPGQGLRLIYYSQIVNDFQKGDIAEGYSVSREKKESFPLTVTSAQKNPTAFYLCASSREPFPGTDTQYFGPGTRLTVL.

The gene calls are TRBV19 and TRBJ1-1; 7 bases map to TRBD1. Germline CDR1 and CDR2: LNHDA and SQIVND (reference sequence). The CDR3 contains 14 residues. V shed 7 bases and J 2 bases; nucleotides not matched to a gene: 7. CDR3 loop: CASILTGENTEAFF. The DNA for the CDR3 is TGTGCCAGTATTTTAACAGGGGAAAACACTGAAGCTTTCTTT.

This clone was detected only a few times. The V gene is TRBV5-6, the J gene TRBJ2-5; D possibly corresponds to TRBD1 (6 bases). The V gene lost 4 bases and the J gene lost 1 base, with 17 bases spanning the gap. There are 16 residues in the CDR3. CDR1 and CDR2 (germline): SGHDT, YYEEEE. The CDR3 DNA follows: TGTGCCAGCAGCCCCGGCGGACAGCGGTTCCAAGAGACCCAGTACTTC. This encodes CASSPGGQRFQETQYF. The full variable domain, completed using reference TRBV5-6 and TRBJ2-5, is DAGVTQSPTHLIKTRGQQVTLRCSPKSGHDTVSWYQQALGQGPQFIFQYYEEEERQRGNFPDRFSGHQFPNYSSELNVNALLLGDSALYLCASSPGGQRFQETQYFGPGTRLLVL.

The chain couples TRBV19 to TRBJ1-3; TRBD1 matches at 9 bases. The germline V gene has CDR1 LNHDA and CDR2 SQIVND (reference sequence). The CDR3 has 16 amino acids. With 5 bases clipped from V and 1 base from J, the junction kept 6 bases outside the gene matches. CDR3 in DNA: TGTGCCAGTAGTTCCAGACAGGGGGTTTCTGGAAACACCATATATTTT. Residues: CASSSRQGVSGNTIYF.

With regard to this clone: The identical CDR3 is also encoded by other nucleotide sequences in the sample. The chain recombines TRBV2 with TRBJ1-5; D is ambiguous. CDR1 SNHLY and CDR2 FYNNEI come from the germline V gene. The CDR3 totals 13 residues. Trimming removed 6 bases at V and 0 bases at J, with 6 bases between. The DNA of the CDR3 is TGTGCCAGCAGGCGGGATAGCAATCAGCCCCAGCATTTT. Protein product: CASRRDSNQPQHF.

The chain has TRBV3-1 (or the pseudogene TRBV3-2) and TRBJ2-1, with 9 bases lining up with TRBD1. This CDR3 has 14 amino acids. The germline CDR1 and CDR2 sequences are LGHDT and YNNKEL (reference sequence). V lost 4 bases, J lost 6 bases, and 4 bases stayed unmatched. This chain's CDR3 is CASSRWGQGNEQFF. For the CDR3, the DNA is TGTGCCAGCAGCCGATGGGGACAGGGCAATGAGCAGTTCTTC.

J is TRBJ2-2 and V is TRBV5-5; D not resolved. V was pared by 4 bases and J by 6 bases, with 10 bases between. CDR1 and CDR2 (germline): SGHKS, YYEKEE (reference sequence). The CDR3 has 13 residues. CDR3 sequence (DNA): TGTGCCAGCAGCCAAGGACGGGCCGGGGAGCTGTTTTTT. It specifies CASSQGRAGELFF. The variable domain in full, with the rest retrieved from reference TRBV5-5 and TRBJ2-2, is DAGVTQSPTHLIKTRGQQVTLRCSPISGHKSVSWYQQVLGQGPQFIFQYYEKEERGRGNFPDRFSARQFPNYSSELNVNALLLGDSALYLCASSQGRAGELFFGEGSRLTVL.